A selection of T cell receptor beta chains follows, all from one sample in a study of spatial heterogeneity in lung cancer. TCRdb independently ran MiXCR on the 5' RACE reads; one entry per CDR3 protein. The sample carries approximately 6,300 distinct CDR3 sequences, around a sixth recorded once. This specimen was normal lung tissue next to the tumor, taken at surgery. The receptors come from a male donor with early-stage non-small cell lung cancer. Both conserved end residues are part of each CDR3. The D gene is left open where the match is weak. Rows give clone size only sometimes, using once, few, many, or a class for an expanded clone.

clone_size	d_call	j_call	v_call	cdr3_aa	cdr3_nt
-	TRBD1	TRBJ2-5	TRBV9	CASSERQGQETQYF	TGTGCCAGCAGCGAAAGACAGGGCCAAGAGACCCAGTACTTC
-	-	TRBJ1-2	TRBV6-5	CASSGRVESYGYTF	TGTGCCAGCAGTGGACGGGTGGAATCCTATGGCTACACCTTC
-	-	TRBJ1-6	TRBV6-6	CASSWGGKSPLHF	TGTGCCAGCAGTTGGGGGGGCAAGTCACCCCTCCACTTT
once	-	TRBJ2-1	TRBV6-2/TRBV6-3	CASSQLTEQFF	TGTGCCAGCAGCCAACTGACAGAGCAGTTCTTC
few	-	TRBJ2-1	TRBV9	CASSVQVTSYNEQFF	TGTGCCAGCAGCGTACAAGTAACCTCCTACAATGAGCAGTTCTTC
-	-	TRBJ2-1	TRBV29-1	CSVEGLHNEQFF	TGCAGCGTAGAGGGACTTCACAATGAGCAGTTCTTC
-	TRBD2	TRBJ2-7	TRBV29-1	CSVGTSVSYEQYF	TGCAGCGTCGGGACTAGCGTATCCTACGAGCAGTACTTC
-	-	TRBJ2-7	TRBV28	CATGWTPTYEQYF	TGTGCCACAGGTTGGACACCGACCTACGAGCAGTACTTC
few	-	TRBJ1-1	TRBV11-3	CASSLSVGLNTEAFF	TGTGCCAGCAGCTTATCCGTGGGCCTGAACACTGAAGCTTTCTTT
-	TRBD2	TRBJ2-1	TRBV30	CAWTNGGRIYNEQFF	TGTGCCTGGACGAACGGCGGGAGGATCTACAATGAGCAGTTCTTC
few	-	TRBJ1-2	TRBV29-1	CSARSGRNYGYTF	TGCAGCGCCCGGTCAGGGCGGAACTATGGCTACACCTTC
medium-sized	TRBD2	TRBJ2-3	TRBV20-1	CSSKISGTADTQYF	TGCAGCTCTAAGATTAGCGGGACGGCAGATACGCAGTATTTT
few	-	TRBJ2-1	TRBV12-3/TRBV12-4	CASKSDTGWGEQFF	TGTGCCAGCAAATCCGATACAGGCTGGGGTGAGCAGTTCTTC
-	-	TRBJ2-3	TRBV4-3	CASSVQGGGTDTQYF	TGCGCCAGCAGCGTACAGGGAGGTGGTACAGATACGCAGTATTTT
few	-	TRBJ2-5	TRBV7-9	CASIPGVLQETQYF	TGTGCCAGCATCCCGGGGGTACTCCAAGAGACCCAGTACTTC
few	-	TRBJ2-6	TRBV5-5	CASSLVADSGANVLTF	TGTGCCAGCAGCTTGGTGGCTGACTCTGGGGCCAACGTCCTGACTTTC
medium-sized	TRBD2	TRBJ2-1	TRBV14	CASSQDFRTSGRSGYNEQFF	TGTGCCAGCAGCCAAGACTTCAGGACTAGCGGGAGATCGGGATACAATGAGCAGTTCTTC
-	TRBD2	TRBJ2-3	TRBV3-1	CASSIAGVADTQYF	TGTGCCAGCAGCATAGCGGGAGTGGCAGATACGCAGTATTTT
once	TRBD1	TRBJ2-7	TRBV7-6	CASSHGQGVGAYEQYF	TGTGCCAGCAGCCATGGACAGGGGGTCGGGGCCTACGAGCAGTACTTC
medium-sized	TRBD2	TRBJ2-7	TRBV20-1	CSALTLAGYEQYF	TGCAGTGCTCTGACTTTAGCGGGCTACGAGCAGTACTTC
-	TRBD1	TRBJ2-5	TRBV29-1	CSVARDRVKETQYF	TGCAGCGTTGCCCGGGACAGGGTAAAGGAGACCCAGTACTTC
few	-	TRBJ1-6	TRBV6-5	CASSSRQGSSPLHF	TGTGCCAGCAGTTCGAGGCAGGGGAGTTCACCCCTCCACTTT
-	TRBD2	TRBJ2-7	TRBV7-2	CASSSGLAGGSNEQYF	TGTGCCAGCAGCTCCGGACTAGCGGGAGGTAGTAACGAGCAGTACTTC
-	TRBD2	TRBJ2-7	TRBV9	CASSPPGTSGKEQYF	TGTGCCAGCAGCCCACCCGGGACTAGCGGGAAGGAGCAGTACTTC
medium-sized	-	TRBJ2-3	TRBV30	CAFRLGLESSDTQYF	TGTGCCTTTCGCTTAGGCCTAGAATCTTCAGATACGCAGTATTTT
few	TRBD1	TRBJ1-4	TRBV30	CAWRPGQGSKLFF	TGTGCCTGGAGGCCCGGACAGGGCTCTAAACTGTTTTTT
medium-sized	TRBD1	TRBJ1-1	TRBV2	CASRATGQGNTEAFF	TGTGCCAGCAGGGCTACCGGACAGGGGAACACTGAAGCTTTCTTT
-	TRBD2	TRBJ2-2	TRBV24-1	CATSDPAGGPGTGELFF	TGTGCCACCAGCGACCCAGCGGGAGGGCCCGGCACCGGGGAGCTGTTTTTT
-	-	TRBJ2-7	TRBV4-1	CASSLLGAGDEQYF	TGCGCCAGCAGCCTATTGGGGGCAGGGGACGAGCAGTACTTC
-	-	TRBJ2-7	TRBV20-1	CSARDPAFSSYEQYF	TGCAGTGCTAGAGATCCAGCGTTTAGCTCCTACGAGCAGTACTTC
medium-sized	-	TRBJ2-5	TRBV10-1	CASSANGIETQYF	TGCGCCAGCAGTGCCAACGGGATCGAGACCCAGTACTTC
few	-	TRBJ2-5	TRBV11-2	CASSLHTPRDSQETQYF	TGTGCCAGCAGCTTACACACCCCGCGGGACAGTCAGGAGACCCAGTACTTC
medium-sized	TRBD1	TRBJ2-7	TRBV11-2	CASSLLDRGPYEQYF	TGTGCCAGCAGCTTATTGGACAGGGGGCCCTACGAGCAGTACTTC
few	-	TRBJ2-7	TRBV27	CASSSFGAGANEQYF	TGTGCCAGCAGTTCCTTCGGGGCAGGGGCAAACGAGCAGTACTTC
-	-	TRBJ2-5	TRBV28	CASSFFSQARGGYPETQYF	TGTGCCAGCAGTTTTTTTAGTCAGGCTCGAGGAGGTTATCCGGAGACCCAGTACTTC
-	TRBD2	TRBJ2-5	TRBV7-2	CASSLQRGRGETQYF	TGTGCCAGCAGCCTACAGCGGGGGAGGGGCGAGACCCAGTACTTC
-	TRBD1	TRBJ2-5	TRBV20-1	CSARWDREETQYF	TGCAGTGCTAGATGGGACAGGGAGGAGACCCAGTACTTC
-	TRBD2	TRBJ2-7	TRBV20-1	CSDSWREEQYF	TGCAGTGATAGCTGGCGGGAGGAGCAGTACTTC
-	-	TRBJ2-3	TRBV14	CASSPDYPFTDTQYF	TGTGCCAGCAGTCCGGACTATCCCTTCACAGATACGCAGTATTTT
medium-sized	TRBD1	TRBJ2-7	TRBV6-5	CASSYRQGASSFYEQYF	TGTGCCAGCAGTTACCGACAGGGGGCCTCCTCTTTCTACGAGCAGTACTTC
medium-sized	-	TRBJ2-3	TRBV14	CASSLAAFSTDTQYF	TGTGCCAGCAGCCTAGCGGCCTTTAGCACAGATACGCAGTATTTT
-	-	TRBJ2-5	TRBV20-1	CSATELTSWQETQYF	TGCAGTGCTACGGAACTTACTAGCTGGCAAGAGACCCAGTACTTC
few	-	TRBJ2-3	TRBV10-2	CASSSAGDTQYF	TGCGCCAGCAGTTCGGCGGGAGATACGCAGTATTTT
few	TRBD2	TRBJ2-1	TRBV5-1	CASMASGTLSSYNEQFF	TGCGCCAGCATGGCTAGCGGGACTCTTAGCTCCTACAATGAGCAGTTCTTC
-	TRBD2	TRBJ2-7	TRBV10-3	CAINPGEGYEQYF	TGTGCCATCAATCCCGGGGAGGGTTACGAGCAGTACTTC
-	-	TRBJ2-2	TRBV3-1	CASSPSGPTGELFF	TGTGCCAGCAGCCCGTCAGGTCCCACCGGGGAGCTGTTTTTT
few	-	TRBJ1-2	TRBV29-1	CSVGARVLPGYGYTF	TGCAGCGTTGGGGCCAGGGTCCTCCCTGGCTATGGCTACACCTTC
medium-sized	TRBD1	TRBJ1-2	TRBV7-9	CASSVPGQGAVGYTF	TGTGCCAGCAGCGTTCCGGGACAGGGGGCTGTTGGCTACACCTTC
medium-sized	TRBD1	TRBJ2-5	TRBV18	CASSPGQGQTQYF	TGTGCCAGCTCACCGGGACAGGGACAGACCCAGTACTTC
few	TRBD1	TRBJ1-6	TRBV2	CASSDRGGPGSPLHF	TGTGCCAGCAGTGACAGAGGGGGCCCAGGGTCACCCCTCCACTTT
few	-	TRBJ1-4	TRBV30	CAWSQATEYLWSEKLFF	TGTGCCTGGAGTCAAGCGACAGAGTATCTCTGGAGTGAAAAACTGTTTTTT
medium-sized	-	TRBJ2-5	TRBV6-5	CASSYSTGGGQETQYF	TGTGCCAGCAGTTACTCGACAGGAGGTGGGCAAGAGACCCAGTACTTC
-	-	TRBJ2-3	TRBV11-2	CASSLDRITDTQYF	TGTGCCAGCAGCTTGGACAGAATCACAGATACGCAGTATTTT
-	-	TRBJ2-1	TRBV20-1	CSAERLGKNEQFF	TGCAGTGCTGAGAGACTAGGGAAGAATGAGCAGTTCTTC
-	-	TRBJ1-4	TRBV11-2	CASSLGGGFNEKLFF	TGTGCCAGCAGCTTAGGCGGCGGGTTTAATGAAAAACTGTTTTTT